This T cell receptor beta chain was profiled in a study of T cell clones after liver transplantation. In the study overall: Liver transplant recipients had immunosuppression withdrawal attempted within 2 years.

Sequencing was performed with immunoSEQ multiplex PCR; in TCRdb, only in-frame clones are kept and a portion is missing. The data hold more than 45,000 clones, with 70% to 80% observed a single time. With regard to this clone: Its target is unknown.

Study-wide results and limits: Small, mixed patient groups and varying post-transplant times limit these conclusions.

This CDR3 spans 14 amino acids. V was cut by 3 bases and J by 6 bases, with 12 bases left in between. Germline CDR1 is MRHNA and CDR2 is SNTAGT. The sample here was CD4+ T cells from blood, taken at the approximately 15-month timepoint. This receptor was taken from a human patient who received a liver transplant. The graft donor may have given rise to some T cells. The J gene is TRBJ1-5, the V gene TRBV6-4; D possibly corresponds to TRBD1 (5 bases). The CDR3 sequence is CASSEGQGTQPQHF. CDR3 in DNA: TGTGCCAGCAGTGAAGGCCAGGGAACTCAGCCCCAGCATTTT.